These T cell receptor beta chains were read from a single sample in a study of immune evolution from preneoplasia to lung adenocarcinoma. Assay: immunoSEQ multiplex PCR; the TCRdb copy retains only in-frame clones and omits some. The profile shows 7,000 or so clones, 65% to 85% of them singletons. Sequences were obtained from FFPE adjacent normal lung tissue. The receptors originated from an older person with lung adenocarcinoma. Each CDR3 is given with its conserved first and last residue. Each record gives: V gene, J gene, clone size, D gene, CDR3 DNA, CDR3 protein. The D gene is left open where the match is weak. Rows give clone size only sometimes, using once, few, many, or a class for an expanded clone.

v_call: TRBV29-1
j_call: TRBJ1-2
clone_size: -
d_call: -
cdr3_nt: TGCAGCGCCTTAGGACAGCTCAACTATGGCTACACCTTC
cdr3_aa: CSALGQLNYGYTF

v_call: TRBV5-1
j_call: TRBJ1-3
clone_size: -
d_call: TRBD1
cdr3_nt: TGCGCCAGCAGCTTGTCGACAGGGGCTGGAAACACCATATATTTT
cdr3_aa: CASSLSTGAGNTIYF

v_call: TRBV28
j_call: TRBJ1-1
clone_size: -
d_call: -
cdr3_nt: TGTGCCAGCAGTTTTTCGGACCTTCTTAACACTGAAGCTTTCTTT
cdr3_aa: CASSFSDLLNTEAFF

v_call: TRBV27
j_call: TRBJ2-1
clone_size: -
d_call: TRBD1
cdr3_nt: TGTGCCAGCAGCCGTACAGGGGGCAACTACAATGAACAGTTCTTC
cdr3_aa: CASSRTGGNYNEQFF

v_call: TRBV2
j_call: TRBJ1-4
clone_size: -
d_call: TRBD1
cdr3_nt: TGTGCCAGCACTTTCCGGGACAGGGGTGAAAAACTGTTTTTT
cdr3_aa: CASTFRDRGEKLFF

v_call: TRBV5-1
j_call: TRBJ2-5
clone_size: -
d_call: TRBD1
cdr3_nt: TGCGCCAGCAGCCCCCAGGGACAGGGTGTGGAGACCCAGTACTTC
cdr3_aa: CASSPQGQGVETQYF

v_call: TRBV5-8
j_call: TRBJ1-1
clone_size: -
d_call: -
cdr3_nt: TGTGCCAGCAGCTTGGCCAACCGTTTGGAGGGAGCTTTCTTT
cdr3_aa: CASSLANRLEGAFF

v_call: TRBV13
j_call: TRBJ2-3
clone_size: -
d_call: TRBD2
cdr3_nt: TGTGCCAGCAGCTTAGGGACTAGCGGTAGCACAGATACGCAGTATTTT
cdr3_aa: CASSLGTSGSTDTQYF

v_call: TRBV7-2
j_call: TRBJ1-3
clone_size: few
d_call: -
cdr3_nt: TGTGCCAGCAGCCAAGACAGCGCCGCTGGAAACACCATATATTTT
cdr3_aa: CASSQDSAAGNTIYF

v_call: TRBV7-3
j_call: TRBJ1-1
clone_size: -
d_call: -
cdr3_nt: TGTGCCAGCAGCTTAAAACGTGGGACTGAAGCTTTCTTT
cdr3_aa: CASSLKRGTEAFF

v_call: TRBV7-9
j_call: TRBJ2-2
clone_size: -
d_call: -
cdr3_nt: TGTGCCAGCAGCTCGACTAACAGGAGGGCCGGGGAGCTGTTTTTT
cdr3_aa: CASSSTNRRAGELFF

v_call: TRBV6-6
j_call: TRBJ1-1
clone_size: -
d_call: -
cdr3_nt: TGTGCCAGCAGGGGGGGTGCCACTGAAGCTTTCTTT
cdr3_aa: CASRGGATEAFF

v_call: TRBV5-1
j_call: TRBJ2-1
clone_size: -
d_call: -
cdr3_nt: TGCGCCAGCAGCTTATTACGGGACACTCGATTCTACAATGAGCAGTTCTTC
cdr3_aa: CASSLLRDTRFYNEQFF

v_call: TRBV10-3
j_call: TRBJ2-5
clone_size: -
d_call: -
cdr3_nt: TGTGCCATCACGGTGGGGGAGACCCAGTACTTC
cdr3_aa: CAITVGETQYF

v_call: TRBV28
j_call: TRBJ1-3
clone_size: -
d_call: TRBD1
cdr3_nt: TGTGCCAGCAGTCCCGGACAGGGACGAAACACCATATATTTT
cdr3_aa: CASSPGQGRNTIYF

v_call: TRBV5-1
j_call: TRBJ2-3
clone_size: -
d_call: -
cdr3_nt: TGCGCCAGCAGCTTGACGAGCCCTCACACAGATACGCAGTATTTT
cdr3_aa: CASSLTSPHTDTQYF

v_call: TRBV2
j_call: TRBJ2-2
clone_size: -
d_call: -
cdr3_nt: TGTGCCAGCAAGAGGACAGAAGAAGGCACCGGGGAGCTGTTTTTT
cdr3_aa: CASKRTEEGTGELFF

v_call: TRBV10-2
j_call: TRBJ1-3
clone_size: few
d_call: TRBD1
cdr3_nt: TGCGCCAGCAGTGAAAGCGTAGGGACAGGGGGAGCGAACACCATATATTTT
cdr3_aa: CASSESVGTGGANTIYF

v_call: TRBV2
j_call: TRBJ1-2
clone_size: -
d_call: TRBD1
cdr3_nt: TGTGCCAGCAGTGGGCCGGGACAGGGATATGGCTACACCTTC
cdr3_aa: CASSGPGQGYGYTF

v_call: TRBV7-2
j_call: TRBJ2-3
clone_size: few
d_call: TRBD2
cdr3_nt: TGTGCCAGCAGCCCCCAGTTACTAGCGGGGGGGGGCACAGATACGCAGTATTTT
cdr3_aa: CASSPQLLAGGGTDTQYF

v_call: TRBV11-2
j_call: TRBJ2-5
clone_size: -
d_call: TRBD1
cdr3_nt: TGTGCCAGCAGCTTAGGGGGCAGGGGGCTTGAGACCCAGTACTTC
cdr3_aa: CASSLGGRGLETQYF

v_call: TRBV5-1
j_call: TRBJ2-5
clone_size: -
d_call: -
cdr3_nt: TGCGCCAGCAGCTTGGAGGCTGGGGCTATGCAAGAGACCCAGTACTTC
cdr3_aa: CASSLEAGAMQETQYF